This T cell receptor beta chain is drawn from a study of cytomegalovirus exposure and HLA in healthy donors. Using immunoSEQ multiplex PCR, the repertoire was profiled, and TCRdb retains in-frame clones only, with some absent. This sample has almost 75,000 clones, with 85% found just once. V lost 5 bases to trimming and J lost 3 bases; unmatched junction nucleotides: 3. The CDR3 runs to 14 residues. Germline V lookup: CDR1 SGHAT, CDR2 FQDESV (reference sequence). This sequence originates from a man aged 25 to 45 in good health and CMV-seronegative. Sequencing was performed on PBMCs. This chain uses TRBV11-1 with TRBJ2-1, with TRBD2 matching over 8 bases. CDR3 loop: CASSHSGVYNEQFF. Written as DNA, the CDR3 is TGTGCCAGCAGCCATAGCGGGGTCTACAATGAGCAGTTCTTC.